The entry below describes one T cell receptor beta chain. Its antigen is currently not known. No quality values exist for individual bases; no much larger clone is one base distant. The same CDR3 is also encoded by other DNA sequences in this sample. This entry is derived from a study of blood T cell repertoires in COVID-19 (dated by TCRdb to the early 2020s). For context, the study as a whole: The collaborator samples originated in the United States, Italy and Spain and spanned the acute and convalescent phases of COVID-19. The repertoires were made available in a free public database intended to serve as a resource for research on the immune response to SARS-CoV-2. Nearly every sample came with metadata listing a de-identified subject ID, COVID-19 status, age in years and sex. Subjects who had been exposed to COVID-19, were actively infected with it, or had recovered from it provided the deeply sampled blood TCRbeta repertoires that made up the dataset. The samples were drawn from two sources: the first 160 participants of the ongoing ImmuneRACE study, and over 950 subjects contributed by 6 global collaborators. Where HLA class I and class II types were available, the types were taken from metadata supplied by the sample provider, not from assay-based typing. The material from the prospective study consisted of cDNA or gDNA derived from T cells, B-cell-depleted T cells, or PBMCs.

Study-level results and caveats: The amount of clinical and demographic metadata varied by source and participant and was provided uncurated.

TCRbeta CDR3 regions were amplified from genomic DNA using the immunoSEQ Assay, a bias-controlled multiplex PCR. As for the original processing: The number of nucleated cells in each sample was estimated from the amplification of reference gene primers within the assay. To quantify the absolute abundance of each unique TCRbeta CDR3 rearrangement, sequence reads were collapsed and filtered. For each sample, productive Simpson clonality was calculated as the square root of Simpson's diversity index over productive rearrangements. Drawn from immuneACCESS, this table holds only the in-frame rearrangements with V and J called that TCRdb kept. Clones are partly lost; checked studies trace under half to an unresolved V gene and leave the rest unexplained. V and J calls and clone size come straight from that table; D and trimming were deduced from the DNA. The sample includes some 250,000 clones, with 75% to 90% observed a single time. Approximately 2% of the sample belongs to the ten largest clones.

Participants in the prospective study were aged about 18 to 95 years, lived in more than 20 United States geographic areas, and enrolled through a virtual design. In the prospective study, participants were assigned to cohorts based on the clinical history participants reported in a screening survey and a study questionnaire. ImmuneRACE Cohort 3 recovered participants were defined by two consecutive negative NP/OP PCR tests, healthcare professional clearance, or symptom resolution. Mobile phlebotomists in the prospective study collected whole blood, serum and a nasopharyngeal or oropharyngeal swab from every participant. Prospective study participants could optionally give additional blood draws and questionnaires over an approximately 2-month period. Before DNA extraction, prospective study blood samples were shipped either frozen or at room temperature. The sample consisted of PBMCs or T cells enriched from blood (not recorded which). This sequence originates from a woman aged 45-60 years who had recovered from COVID-19.

The nucleotide sequence reads as follows: TGCAGCGTTGTGTCCCAGAACACTGAAGCTTTCTTT. This is translated as CSVVSQNTEAFF. The V gene is TRBV29-1 and the J gene is TRBJ1-1; there is no confident call for the D gene. Trimming removed 4 bases from V and 1 base from J, leaving 7 bases between the germline ends. From the cysteine through the phenylalanine, the CDR3 covers 12 amino acids. Kept here is only the CDR3 DNA, which spans 36 bases and is read in frame from base 1. Based on the germline V gene, the CDR1 and CDR2 sequences are SQVTM and ANQGSEA.